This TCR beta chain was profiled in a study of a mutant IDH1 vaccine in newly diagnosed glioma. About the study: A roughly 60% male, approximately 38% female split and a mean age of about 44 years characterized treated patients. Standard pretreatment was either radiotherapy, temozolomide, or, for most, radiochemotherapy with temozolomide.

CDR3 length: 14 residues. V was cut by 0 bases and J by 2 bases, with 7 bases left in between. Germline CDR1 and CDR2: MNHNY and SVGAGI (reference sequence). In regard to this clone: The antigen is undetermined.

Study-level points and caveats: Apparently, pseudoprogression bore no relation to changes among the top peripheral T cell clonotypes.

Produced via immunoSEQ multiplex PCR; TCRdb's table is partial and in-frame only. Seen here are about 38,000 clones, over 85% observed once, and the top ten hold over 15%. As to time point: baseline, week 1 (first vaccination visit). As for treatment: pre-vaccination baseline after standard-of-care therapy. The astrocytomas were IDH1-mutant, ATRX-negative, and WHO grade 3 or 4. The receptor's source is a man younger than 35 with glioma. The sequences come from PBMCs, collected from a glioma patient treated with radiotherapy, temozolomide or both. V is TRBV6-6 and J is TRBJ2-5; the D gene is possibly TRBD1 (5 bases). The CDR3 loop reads CASSYSGAQETQYF. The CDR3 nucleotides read TGTGCCAGCAGTTACTCAGGGGCACAAGAGACCCAGTACTTC.